These 27 T cell receptor beta chains were all obtained from the same sample, sequenced in a study of T cell repertoires in ileal Crohn's disease. Method: immunoSEQ multiplex PCR; TCRdb's copy keeps in-frame clones and lacks some. The table includes 15,000 to 20,000 clones, 60% to 75% detected once. Specified time point: neoterminal ileum biopsy at postoperative endoscopy, about 6 months after surgery. The sequencing input was ileal tissue. All receptors derive from an adult with Crohn's disease.

J is TRBJ2-5 and V is TRBV5-1; possibly TRBD1 for D (6 bases). CDR3 length: 13 residues. The V end was cut by 3 bases, the J end by 4 bases, with 10 bases between. In germline, CDR1 is SGHRS, CDR2 YFSETQ. The CDR3 spells CASSWLGAETQYF. In DNA form, the CDR3 reads TGCGCCAGCAGCTGGCTGGGGGCAGAGACCCAGTACTTC.

This chain uses TRBV19 with TRBJ2-3, with D possibly TRBD1 on 6 matching bases. CDR1 is LNHDA, CDR2 SQIVND, per germline (reference sequence). The CDR3 has 14 residues. Trimming left V 5 bases short and J 4 bases short, with 13 bases between. CDR3 nucleotides: TGTGCCAGTAGTGACTTACAGGGTTCAGATACGCAGTATTTT. The encoded protein is CASSDLQGSDTQYF.

The genes are TRBV29-1 and TRBJ2-1; 13 nucleotides align to TRBD2. The CDR3 extends over 15 amino acids. Germline V gene data show CDR1 as SQVTM and CDR2 as ANQGSEA. V lost 7 bases to trimming and J lost 0 bases; unmatched junction nucleotides: 3. In DNA, the CDR3 is TGCAGCGACGGACTAGCGGGGGACTCCTACAATGAGCAGTTCTTC. Encoded protein: CSDGLAGDSYNEQFF.

This clone came up once. Other DNA sequences of this sample code for an identical CDR3. The V gene is TRBV11-2, the J gene TRBJ2-2; maybe TRBD1 (5 bases). V lost 3 bases to trimming and J lost 5 bases, with 7 bases between them. This CDR3 region has 13 residues. Germline V lookup: CDR1 SGHAT, CDR2 FQNNGV. The CDR3 region has the DNA TGTGCCAGCAGCTTTAGGGGAACCGGGGAGCTGTTTTTT. Translating it yields CASSFRGTGELFF.

The chain has TRBV9 and TRBJ1-2; TRBD1 is a possible D gene (5 bases). The length of the CDR3 is 13 residues. Per the germline V gene, CDR1 is SGDLS and CDR2 is YYNGEE. The ends were cut back, 10 bases at V and 4 bases at J, with 17 bases in the middle. The CDR3 nucleotides read TGTGCCCGGGGGGACCCGGGGCCCTATGGCTACACCTTC. Translating it yields CARGDPGPYGYTF.

The chain is built from TRBV7-9 and TRBJ2-3, with D hard to call. Trimming shortened V by 8 bases and J by 5 bases, and 5 bases separated the two germline ends. The CDR3 sequence is 10 residues long. CDR1 is SEHNR and CDR2 is FQNEAQ in the germline V gene (reference sequence). The CDR3 region has the DNA TGTGCCAGCGGCCAAGATACGCAGTATTTT. Amino acids: CASGQDTQYF.

The CDR3 nucleotides read TGTGCCAGCGGGTCTAGCGGTCTTGGGAGCCAAGAGACCCAGTACTTC. Translated, it gives CASGSSGLGSQETQYF. V and J are TRBV2 and TRBJ2-5, with TRBD2 matching over 7 bases. The CDR3 runs 16 residues. After removal of 8 bases from V and 1 base from J, the junction contained 13 bases not matched to a gene. The germline CDR1 and CDR2 sequences are SNHLY and FYNNEI.

This clone occurred a few times. The CDR3 nucleotides are TGTGCCAGCAGCGTGTTGGGACTAGCGAGGGGTAATGAGCAGTTCTTC. The encoded protein is CASSVLGLARGNEQFF. The gene calls are TRBV5-4 and TRBJ2-1; 10 bases align to TRBD2. This CDR3 has 16 residues. Germline assignment: CDR1 SGHNT and CDR2 YYREEE (reference sequence). V was pared by 4 bases and J by 7 bases, with 11 bases of the junction left unmatched.

The chain has TRBV9 and TRBJ2-3; D gene ambiguous. The V gene's germline CDR1 is SGDLS and CDR2 YYNGEE. V lost 2 bases to trimming and J lost 3 bases, with 13 bases between them. This CDR3 comprises 15 residues. CDR3 in amino acids: CASSVSSRGTDTQYF. CDR3 bases: TGTGCCAGCAGCGTTTCTAGTCGAGGAACAGATACGCAGTATTTT.

V gene TRBV30 combines with J gene TRBJ1-5; no definite D call. This CDR3 has 12 residues. CDR1 and CDR2 from the germline V gene are GTSNPN and SVGIG (reference sequence). V was cut by 0 bases and J by 9 bases, with 9 bases left in between. The CDR3 spells CAWSVFRGPQHF. The CDR3 coding sequence is TGTGCCTGGAGTGTATTCCGAGGGCCCCAGCATTTT.

V is TRBV9 and J is TRBJ2-1; 9 positions match TRBD1. The CDR3 consists of 16 residues. Germline assignment: CDR1 SGDLS and CDR2 YYNGEE. Trimming cost V 0 bases and J 4 bases; bases outside gene matches: 5. CDR3 residues: CASSVGGGQGYNEQFF. The CDR3 DNA sequence: TGTGCCAGCAGCGTAGGAGGGGGACAGGGATACAATGAGCAGTTCTTC. Full variable domain (remainder filled in from reference TRBV9 and TRBJ2-1): DSGVTQTPKHLITATGQRVTLRCSPRSGDLSVYWYQQSLDQGLQFLIQYYNGEERAKGNILERFSAQQFPDLHSELNLSSLELGDSALYFCASSVGGGQGYNEQFFGPGTRLTVL.

This clone ranks as medium-sized (0.01 to 0.1%). Because it lacks the conserved phenylalanine or tryptophan at the end, this CDR3 is likely a read error. It is unclear where the CDR3 begins or ends on the DNA, so no DNA is shown, and the CDR3 is as TCRdb lists it. This chain connects TRBV6-6 to TRBJ2-3; TRBD2 is the table's D call and was not checked against the DNA. The germline V gene has CDR1 MNHNY and CDR2 SVGAGI (reference sequence). From its first to its last residue, the CDR3 has 12 amino acids. CDR3 protein: CASSYLRDYPVI.

J is TRBJ2-1 and V is TRBV15, with D possibly matching TRBD2 (5 bases). Per the germline V gene, CDR1 is LNHNV and CDR2 is YYDKDF (reference sequence). This CDR3 contains 15 residues. V was pared by 1 base and J by 7 bases, with 14 bases between. The CDR3 DNA is TGTGCCACCAGCAGAGGAAGCGGCCCTTTAAATGAGCAGTTCTTC. Amino acids: CATSRGSGPLNEQFF.

V gene TRBV6-6 combines with J gene TRBJ2-3, with TRBD2 as a possible D gene (5 bases). Germline lookup yields CDR1 MNHNY and CDR2 SVGAGI (reference sequence). Trimming stripped 7 bases from V and 2 bases from J, with 13 bases between. This CDR3 has 14 residues. CDR3 protein: CASTPRLPTDTQYF. As DNA, the CDR3 is TGTGCCAGCACCCCGAGACTACCCACAGATACGCAGTATTTT.

This clone was seen only a few times. The chain carries TRBV4-1 and TRBJ2-1; D is uncertain. CDR1 is MGHRA, CDR2 YSYEKL, per germline. The CDR3 is made up of 14 amino acids. V dropped 4 bases and J dropped 5 bases, with 12 bases sitting between them. The CDR3 here is CASSRQLADNEQFF. The CDR3 region has the DNA TGCGCCAGCAGCCGTCAGTTAGCTGACAATGAGCAGTTCTTC.

The chain employs TRBV7-2 and TRBJ2-5; D unresolved. CDR1 and CDR2 (germline): SGHTA, FQGNSA. The CDR3 is 12 amino acids. Trimming pared 3 bases from V and 5 bases from J, leaving 7 bases between. CDR3 nucleotides: TGTGCCAGCAGCTTCGGGTTTGAGACCCAGTACTTC. This gives the protein CASSFGFETQYF.

J is TRBJ1-2 and V is TRBV5-4; D gene ambiguous. The V end lost 0 bases, the J end lost 3 bases, and 6 bases lay between the germline ends. The CDR3 is made up of 13 amino acids. Germline assignment: CDR1 SGHNT and CDR2 YYREEE (reference sequence). CDR3 in DNA: TGTGCCAGCAGCTTGGGACACTACTATGGCTACACCTTC. Translating it yields CASSLGHYYGYTF.

This clone was recorded only once. The J gene is TRBJ2-7, the V gene TRBV30; 12 bases align to TRBD2. The CDR3 has 14 amino acids. V lost 2 bases and J lost 9; bases outside the gene matches: 8. Germline-derived CDR1 and CDR2 are GTSNPN and SVGIG (reference sequence). The chain's CDR3 is CAWSKTSGSRGQYF. CDR3 bases: TGTGCCTGGAGTAAGACTAGCGGGAGTCGCGGGCAGTACTTC.

This chain uses TRBV28 with TRBJ2-5; 7 bases fit TRBD2. Germline values: CDR1 MDHEN, CDR2 SYDVKM. With V trimmed by 2 bases and J by 5 bases, 17 bases remained unmatched. The CDR3 covers 18 residues. CDR3 in amino acids: CASSLMGPGGGPLETQYF. The CDR3 coding sequence is TGTGCCAGCAGTTTAATGGGGCCTGGGGGAGGGCCTTTGGAGACCCAGTACTTC.

This clone was seen a single time. The chain carries TRBV27 and TRBJ1-6; 10 nucleotides align to TRBD1. The CDR3 runs 14 residues. V lost 6 bases, J lost 9 bases, and 5 bases stayed unmatched. CDR1 is MNHEY and CDR2 is SMNVEV in the germline V gene (reference sequence). The chain's CDR3 is CASRKGQGPSPLHF. The CDR3 DNA reads TGTGCCAGCAGAAAGGGACAGGGGCCTTCACCCCTCCACTTT.

This clone was recorded once. CDR3 DNA sequence: TGCGCCAGCAGCTTGGCAGCGACAGTGAACACCGGGGAGCTGTTTTTT. It specifies CASSLAATVNTGELFF. The V call is TRBV5-1, the J call TRBJ2-2, with D possibly being TRBD1 (5 bases). This CDR3 has 16 residues. Trimming left V 0 bases short and J 1 base short, with 10 bases between. Germline V lookup: CDR1 SGHRS, CDR2 YFSETQ.

CDR3 sequence (DNA): TGTGCCAGCAGCTTGGGACAGGTCGCTGGATCTGGAAACACCATATATTTT. It codes for CASSLGQVAGSGNTIYF. The rearrangement joins TRBV7-6 to TRBJ1-3, with 8 bases matching TRBD1. The CDR3 length is 17 residues. V was clipped by 3 bases and J by 1 base; unmatched bases: 8. Germline CDR1 is SGHVS and CDR2 is FNYEAQ.

This clone was picked up a small number of times. The V call is TRBV6-1, the J call TRBJ2-1; 14 positions agree with TRBD2. Germline CDR1 and CDR2: MNHNS and SASEGT. V was clipped by 1 base and J by 2 bases; unmatched bases: 1. This CDR3 is 17 amino acids long. The CDR3 loop is CASSEGGLAGAYNEQFF. CDR3 bases: TGTGCCAGCAGTGAAGGGGGACTAGCGGGAGCCTACAATGAGCAGTTCTTC.

V is TRBV2 and J is TRBJ2-7; D possibly corresponds to TRBD2 (6 bases). Germline V gene lookup returns CDR1 SNHLY and CDR2 FYNNEI. V was trimmed by 0 bases and J by 4 bases, leaving 10 bases between them. CDR3 size: 14 residues. The CDR3 DNA reads as TGTGCCAGCAGTGAAGCGCTTCGGGGGTACGAGCAGTACTTC. It specifies CASSEALRGYEQYF. Full variable domain (rest looked up from reference TRBV2 and TRBJ2-7): EPEVTQTPSHQVTQMGQEVILRCVPISNHLYFYWYRQILGQKVEFLVSFYNNEISEKSEIFDDQFSVERPDGSNFTLKIRSTKLEDSAMYFCASSEALRGYEQYFGPGTRLTVT.

This clone was seen a few times. The rearrangement links TRBV6-6 to TRBJ1-2; TRBD1 might be the D (5 bases). The CDR3 is 11 amino acids. The germline V gene encodes CDR1 MNHNY and CDR2 SVGAGI (reference sequence). V dropped 7 bases and J dropped 9 bases, with 12 bases sitting between them. CDR3 coding DNA: TGTGCCAGCACCCTCGGGGGGAGCTACACCTTC. It yields the protein CASTLGGSYTF.

This chain uses TRBV5-6 with TRBJ1-5; 10 bases are shared with TRBD1. CDR1 is SGHDT, CDR2 YYEEEE, per germline. Trimming took 0 bases from V and 6 from J; bases not matched to a gene: 3. The CDR3 spans 15 residues. CDR3 region: CASSLGQGAGQPQHF. CDR3 DNA sequence: TGTGCCAGCAGCTTGGGACAGGGGGCGGGTCAGCCCCAGCATTTT.

This sequence joins TRBV6-5 and TRBJ2-4; D not resolved. The CDR3 length is 14 residues. CDR1 and CDR2 from the germline V gene are MNHEY and SVGAGI. The ends were cut back, 0 bases at V and 2 bases at J, with 5 bases in the middle. DNA of the CDR3: TGTGCCAGCAGTTACTCGAGCTCCAAAAACATTCAGTACTTC. Its protein product is CASSYSSSKNIQYF.